A single TCR beta chain is shown here with its context. Its antigen has not been determined. Base qualities are not provided; no much larger clone lies one nucleotide away. Libraries were prepared through the immunoSEQ multiplex PCR assay. TCRdb stores this immuneACCESS table with in-frame sequences only. Part of the clones is absent; in the studies checked, under half of the shortfall reflects unresolved V genes, and no reason is known for the rest. Counted in this sample were roughly 120,000 clones; roughly 90% of them appeared once. The ten largest clonotypes hold 40% of the sample. This record belongs to a study of control samples from healthy donors and cancer patients (TCRdb year 2020). As encoded in the germline V gene (reference sequence), CDR1 is MNHEY while CDR2 is SMNVEV. From the cysteine through the phenylalanine, the CDR3 covers 14 amino acids. Solely the CDR3 DNA is kept, with 42 bases framed from the first base. Trimming costs V 3 bases and J 4 bases, and their ends lie 9 bases apart.

This clonotype was sampled from a man over 45 in good health. The source material was blood. The chain joins TRBV27 to TRBJ1-4; D gene: possibly TRBD1, on 5 matching bases. The bases are TGTGCCAGCAGTTTCGACAGAGGTAATGAAAAACTGTTTTTT. Translation gives CASSFDRGNEKLFF.